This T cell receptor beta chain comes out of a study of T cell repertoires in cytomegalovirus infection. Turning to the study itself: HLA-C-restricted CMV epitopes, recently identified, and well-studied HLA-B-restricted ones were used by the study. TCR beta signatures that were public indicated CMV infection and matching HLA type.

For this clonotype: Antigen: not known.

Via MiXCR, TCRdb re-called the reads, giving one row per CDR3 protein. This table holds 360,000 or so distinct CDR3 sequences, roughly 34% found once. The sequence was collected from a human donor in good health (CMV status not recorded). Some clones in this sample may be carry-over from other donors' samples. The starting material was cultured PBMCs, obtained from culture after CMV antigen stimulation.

The CDR3 DNA sequence: TGTGCCAGCAGCTTTGGAAGCCGCTCTGGGGCCAACGTCCTGACTTTC. Translated: CASSFGSRSGANVLTF. V gene TRBV7-2 combines with J gene TRBJ2-6, with unresolved D. Between the trimmed V and J ends, which lost 3 bases and 0 bases, there was a span of 9 bases. The CDR3 contains 16 residues. Germline loops: CDR1 SGHTA, CDR2 FQGNSA.